Included here is one T cell receptor beta chain sequence, with context. The sample is drawn from a study of control samples from healthy donors and cancer patients. Germline values: CDR1 DFQATT, CDR2 SNEGSKA (reference sequence). V lost 3 bases, J lost 6 bases, and 11 bases lay in between. The CDR3 length is 12 residues. Generated by immunoSEQ multiplex PCR, the TCRdb table keeps only in-frame clones and is missing some. The sample lists about 140,000 clones; around 90% were seen once. The chain employs TRBV20-1 and TRBJ1-2; D not certain. Specimen: blood. The receptor comes from a man younger than 40 in good health. The CDR3 is CSASTGVDGYTF. CDR3 DNA sequence: TGCAGTGCTAGTACTGGGGTTGATGGCTACACCTTC.